This T cell receptor (beta chain) was retrieved from a study of technical replicates of blood from a few donors. Sequenced by immunoSEQ multiplex PCR; TCRdb stores in-frame clones only, minus some. The table records some 91,000 clones, approximately 96% of them present only once. This clonotype was sampled from a human donor in good health. Material: T cells isolated from PBMCs.

The chain's CDR3 is CASTWADTGELFF. The CDR3 DNA follows: TGTGCCAGCACTTGGGCAGACACCGGGGAGCTGTTTTTT. The chain joins TRBV9 to TRBJ2-2; D gene unclear. CDR1 is SGDLS, CDR2 YYNGEE, per germline. With 6 bases removed from V and 3 bases from J, the gap between germline ends came to 9 bases. The CDR3 loop spans 13 amino acids. Full variable domain (rest looked up from reference TRBV9 and TRBJ2-2): DSGVTQTPKHLITATGQRVTLRCSPRSGDLSVYWYQQSLDQGLQFLIQYYNGEERAKGNILERFSAQQFPDLHSELNLSSLELGDSALYFCASTWADTGELFFGEGSRLTVL.